This T cell receptor (beta chain) was obtained from a study of shared clonotypes between healthy human individuals. Study-level findings and limits: Non-shared clonotypes displayed generation probabilities falling below those of clonotypes present in all four donors.

With respect to this clone: Its antigen remains unknown.

CDR1 and CDR2 from the germline V gene are MNHEY and SMNVEV (reference sequence). Between the trimmed V and J ends, which lost 7 bases and 0 bases, there was a span of 15 bases. The CDR3 is made up of 15 amino acids. TCRdb's copy holds only in-frame clones and misses some; the assay was immunoSEQ multiplex PCR. This sample has about 380,000 clones, with just over 95% found just once. This TCR was sampled from a young man in good health. The sample taken for sequencing was memory CD8+ T cells sorted from blood. Subset noted: CD45RO+ cells pooled with CCR7-negative TemRA cells. The chain joins TRBV27 to TRBJ1-1, with D maybe TRBD1 (6 bases). The DNA of the CDR3 is TGTGCCAGCAAATTGACAGGCCCGATGAACACTGAAGCTTTCTTT. This encodes CASKLTGPMNTEAFF.